This T cell receptor beta chain appears in the sequencing data of a study of tumor-infiltrating lymphocytes in oesophageal squamous cell carcinoma. CDR3 length equals 15 residues. V gave up 1 base and J gave up 5 bases; unmatched junction bases: 7. The germline V gene encodes CDR1 SGHRS and CDR2 YFSETQ. In its sample, this clonotype was seen many times. From the PCR reads, TCRdb called clonotypes with MiXCR, one entry per CDR3 protein. The table shows roughly 20,000 distinct CDR3 sequences, with 36% occurring only once. The source is a male donor with esophageal squamous cell carcinoma. Source material: esophageal tumor tissue. The chain recombines TRBV5-1 with TRBJ2-5; 8 bases fit TRBD2. CDR3 protein: CASSLRSGSGETQYF. CDR3 nucleotides: TGCGCCAGCAGCTTGAGGAGCGGGAGCGGCGAGACCCAGTACTTC.